This T cell receptor beta chain was captured in a study of blood T cell repertoires in COVID-19. About the research overall: Material from acute and convalescent COVID-19 was sourced from the United States, Italy and Spain.

Germline CDR1 MNHEY, CDR2 SVGAGI. V was pared by 5 bases and J by 3 bases, with 11 bases between. The CDR3 runs 13 residues. Here immunoSEQ multiplex PCR was the method, and the copy in TCRdb shows in-frame clones only, minus some. The sample has about 240,000 clones, 87% seen once. The sample comprised peripheral blood. This receptor was identified in a man aged 60-69 years who had recovered from COVID-19. The V and J genes are TRBV6-5 and TRBJ2-7, with D maybe TRBD1 (6 bases). CDR3 sequence: CASSNPRGYEQYF. CDR3 in DNA: TGTGCCAGCAGTAATCCCAGGGGCTACGAGCAGTACTTC.